The sequence of this T cell receptor (beta chain) was determined in a study of control samples from healthy donors and cancer patients. The CDR3 contains 12 residues. Trimming shortened V by 2 bases and J by 6 bases, and 8 bases separated the two germline ends. Germline CDR1 and CDR2: MNHNY and SVGAGI (reference sequence). Generated by immunoSEQ multiplex PCR, the TCRdb table keeps only in-frame clones and is missing some. The sample has approximately 79,000 clones; 70% to 90% are singletons. Sequenced sample: blood. The chain couples TRBV6-6 to TRBJ2-7; D call uncertain. This TCR came from a man aged 45-60 years in good health. The CDR3 sequence is CASSYSMGEQYF. The CDR3 DNA reads TGTGCCAGCAGTTACAGTATGGGCGAGCAGTACTTC.